This T cell receptor (beta chain) was profiled in a study of cytomegalovirus exposure and HLA in healthy donors. Whole-study results and caveats: It was reported that the classifier diagnosed cytomegalovirus status with high specificity and sensitivity in both the original and validation cohorts.

Germline V CDR1 and CDR2: MNHEY, SVGAGI. This CDR3 is built from 15 residues. The ends were cut back, 0 bases at V and 0 bases at J, with 9 bases in the middle. The PCR used 60 Vbeta and 13 Jbeta primers. TCRdb's copy holds only in-frame clones and misses some; the assay was immunoSEQ multiplex PCR. The table includes some 180,000 clones, around 80% detected once. Turning to this clone: Its antigen is currently unknown.

The clonotype comes from a man aged 18 to 29 in good health and CMV-seronegative. The chain joins TRBV6-5 to TRBJ2-7; D is undetermined. The sample comprised PBMCs. The CDR3 DNA reads as TGTGCCAGCAGTTACTCGAGACAAGCCTCCTACGAGCAGTACTTC. This translates into CASSYSRQASYEQYF.